This T cell receptor beta chain was found in a study of cytomegalovirus exposure and HLA in healthy donors listed by TCRdb under 2017. Study-wide context: In an earlier analysis of 587 of the donors, under 300 Gb of sequence data and approximately 120 million unique TCR beta sequences from about 190 million T cells were reported. Around 330 gigabases of sequencing data and around 85 million unique TCR sequences made up an early release that covered fewer than 650 HLA-typed donors. Class I and class II HLA loci were covered by the typing at four-digit resolution. In a later analysis, previously published TCR beta repertoires from fewer than 750 donors were re-analyzed and high-resolution HLA genotyping was added so that TCR occurrence patterns could be studied. Across under 500 genotyped donors of the cohort, an average of roughly 230,000 unique TCR beta nucleotide sequences per donor were sequenced, and about a sixth of those sequences were non-productive. Of the roughly 400 genotyped donors, 70% to 90% were placed in the genetic ancestry cluster associated with self-reported Caucasian donors. Donor age, sex, ethnicity and CMV serostatus were collected together with the repertoire data. Genome-wide SNP genotypes for about 65% of the 666 donors were used in a later genetic analysis, which treated that subset as a discovery cohort. The study used immunosequencing to profile the T cell repertoires of several hundred subjects and linked those repertoires to cytomegalovirus serostatus. A separate validation cohort of 90 to 150 different subjects was used in addition to the roughly 700-subject first cohort. The number of donors typed differed by locus, with about 629-640 for A, B, C, DRB1 and DQB1, 522 for DQA1, about 610 for DPA1, and around 430 for DPB1. In the later analysis, no new phenotypic data were used to find candidate immune exposures; instead, reliance was placed on TCR beta sequences and their occurrence across donors. In an earlier analysis of a few hundred of the donors, high-throughput TCR beta sequencing was used to judge whether each TCR beta V gene segment behaved as functional or pseudogenic. Several DR-DQ haplotypes were handled as single units for association and clustering because linkage in the cohort was strong. The study aimed to test whether signatures of past pathogen exposure could be identified by cataloging public T cell receptors. Every discovery cohort repertoire had been produced on one sequencing platform. To predict cytomegalovirus infection status, the study brought together high-throughput TCR immunosequencing, statistical association of individual TCRs with disease status, and machine learning.

In total, just over 650 healthy bone marrow donors made up the cohort. At the time of sampling, all cohort members were nominally healthy, though unrecorded immune exposures were likely present. The donor tested CMV seropositive and was one of the 289 seropositive cohort members. A peripheral blood sample was collected from each donor, and TCR beta sequencing was performed on peripheral blood mononuclear cells. The Qiagen DNeasy Blood Extraction Kit was used to extract genomic DNA from the blood cell samples. Study-wide findings and limitations: Across donors, most TCR sequences were observed very rarely, whereas some public TCRs were present in many individuals. In a later analysis, several top co-occurrence clusters were reported to appear linked to parvovirus B19, influenza, CMV and Epstein-Barr virus. Presence/absence analyses assumed roughly uniform sequencing depth across donors, an assumption that may not hold. Because HLA typing was missing for some donors at each locus, association tests included only the typed subset. Linkage disequilibrium might explain the correlated functional status among segregating V segments, but an unknown experimental factor could not be ruled out. Strong co-occurrence of HLA alleles, especially DR and DQ, made assigning TCR associations to individual alleles difficult. The sequencing pipeline was judged likely to have produced a cluster of highly shared sequence variants as a technical artifact. According to a later analysis, TCR association rates differed among HLA loci, with DRB1 alleles showing the most associated TCRs and HLA-C alleles showing the fewest. The study listed 150 to 200 TCR beta chains as associated with cytomegalovirus. In both the original and validation cohorts, the classifier was reported to diagnose cytomegalovirus status with high specificity and sensitivity. V-gene and J-gene trimming of TCR beta chains was associated with a missense DCLRE1C variant in a later genetic analysis, and the association was replicated in an independent cohort. In a later analysis, around 17,000 TCR beta sequences were associated with specific HLA alleles at a false discovery rate of 0.05. This cohort had only TCR beta chains sequenced, and the lack of alpha or paired-chain data limited which features could be detected. A few of the identified cytomegalovirus-associated TCR beta chains were confirmed in vitro to be specific for cytomegalovirus antigens. Broadly in line with IMGT annotations, most TCR beta V segments showed up in productive rearrangements about 90% or about 30% of the time in an earlier analysis of approximately 640 of the donors. A later analysis found that most CMV-associated TCR beta chains appeared HLA-restricted, with HLA associations seemingly driven largely by CMV exposure. Because counts were too low, roughly 17 rarely observed V segments, including chromosome 9 orphons, were left out of the earlier analysis of approximately 580 of the donors. It was suggested by the authors that the approach could potentially be generalized to other disease states and immunological phenotypes. Some IMGT-functional V segments, including TRBV6-2 and TRBV6-3, could not be told apart with the 87-base-pair reads, so those segments were excluded. CMV serostatus was the only immune exposure information available for the cohort. In a later analysis, HLA-associated TCR beta chains were found to be more clonally expanded and to have lower generation probabilities than equally common non-associated chains. A further reported finding was that TCR beta sequences accurately predicted the HLA-A and HLA-B alleles for most subjects in the first cohort. In a later genetic analysis, fewer N-insertions in productive TCRs were reported among donors in an Asian-associated ancestry cluster than the approximately 630-donor mean.

The CDR3 contains 19 residues, cysteine and phenylalanine counted. CDR3 DNA is the only sequence kept; it has 57 bases, read in frame from the first base. Trimmed from V: 1 base; trimmed from J: 1 base; junction bases lacking a gene match: 13. Reading the germline V gene gives CDR1 KGHSH and CDR2 LQKENI. Of note for this clone: This clone's antigen is unknown.

Receptors were amplified or captured by the immunoSEQ multiplex PCR assay. A mixture of 60 forward primers for TCR Vbeta segments and 13 reverse primers for TCR Jbeta segments was used in the multiplex PCR. The CDR3 region of rearranged TCR beta genes was amplified from genomic DNA with a multiplex PCR assay. Amplified TCR beta libraries were sequenced as 87-base-pair reads on the Illumina HiSeq System. On the study's bioinformatics: A later analysis counted about 82 million unique TCR beta chains across the 650 to 800 repertoires, and some 11 million of these chains were shared by at least two donors. Raw reads were error-corrected and collapsed into unique sequences by a nearest-neighbor algorithm in which closely related sequences were merged to remove PCR and sequencing errors. CDR3 sequences were aligned to IMGT reference sequences to assign V, D and J gene segments. Each retained sequence needed at least a six-nucleotide match to both a V gene segment and a J gene segment. A rearrangement was called productive if the CDR3 had no stop codons and remained in frame with V and J, and every other rearrangement was called non-productive. CDR3 was defined according to IMGT convention as the region running from the second conserved V-encoded cysteine to the conserved J-encoded phenylalanine. The earlier analysis of a few hundred of the donors excluded sequences that lacked an unambiguous match to a single V gene segment. In an earlier analysis of almost 600 of the donors, a V segment was called functional when productive rearrangements were above 56.7%, and segregating when the standard deviation between donors exceeded 5%. A statistical classification framework was built to diagnose cytomegalovirus status from the catalog of TCR beta chain sequences. V and J gene assignment, in a later analysis, came from comparing TCR nucleotide sequences with IMGT/GENE-DB human TR gene sequences. In a later analysis, CDR3 sequences and most-parsimonious VDJ recombination scenarios were assigned using the TCRdist pipeline. In a later analysis, each TCR beta chain was defined by its CDR3 amino acid sequence together with its V-gene family, and reads without a unique V-gene family were excluded. As a way to deal with suspected cross-contamination and a sequencing artifact, a later analysis dropped approximately 570 nucleotide sequences that were highly shared and had low generation probability. A later analysis calculated a clonal expansion index for each public chain from normalized within-repertoire ranks of inferred template counts. In a later analysis, generation probabilities were computed with a VDJ recombination model fitted to out-of-frame rearrangements, and the resulting probabilities were checked against IGoR. In a later analysis, TCR-TCR, TCR-HLA and TCR-CMV co-occurrence was scored with hypergeometric tests, and a repertoire-size bias correction was applied to TCR pairs. False discovery rates were estimated in a later analysis by permuting HLA or CMV assignments 20 times. A later analysis grouped co-occurring TCRs with DBSCAN, adding TCRdist sequence similarity when clustering within HLA-allele-positive subsets. Co-occurrence clustering excluded repertoires with fewer than 30,000 or more than 120,000 public chains, plus five with anomalous nucleotide sharing. TCRdb's version of the immuneACCESS table is confined to in-frame rearrangements and falls short of the full clone set. An unresolved V gene accounts for under half of the shortfall where checked; the remainder is of unknown origin. The V and J calls and clone size were taken over from that table, and D and trimming were inferred from the DNA. The table for this sample records tens of thousands of clones. The ten largest make up 15% of the sample.

This receptor was taken from a man in his fifties or sixties in good health and CMV-seropositive. The sequenced material came from PBMCs. This chain is built from TRBV18 and TRBJ1-3, and 7 bases in between align with TRBD1. DNA sequence: TGTGCCAGCTCACCACGGCAGGGGGGCTCTGGAGCTTCTGGAAACACCATATATTTT. Its coded protein is CASSPRQGGSGASGNTIYF.